This TCR beta chain was found in a study of blood T cell repertoires in COVID-19. Study as a whole: The study drew acute and convalescent COVID-19 samples from the United States, Italy and Spain. The cDNA or gDNA used as material had been derived from T cells, B-cell-depleted T cells, or PBMCs.

Looked up from germline, CDR1 is MDHEN and CDR2 is SYDVKM. Trimming removed 2 bases from V and 3 bases from J, with 11 bases in between. This CDR3 has 16 residues. In the authors' methods: Estimation of nucleated cell counts was performed using reference gene primer amplification. Clones were read by immunoSEQ multiplex PCR, and TCRdb kept only the in-frame ones, dropping some. The V and J calls and clone size were taken over from that table, and D and trimming were inferred from the DNA. The sample records about 240,000 clones, 86% being singletons. Sequencing was done on a sample of peripheral blood. This sequence originates from a man older than 75 with acute or convalescent COVID-19. The chain combines TRBV28 with TRBJ1-6; possibly TRBD1 for D (6 bases). The CDR3 here is CASSLPTGNYNSPLHF. CDR3 nucleotides: TGTGCCAGCAGTTTACCGACAGGCAACTATAATTCACCCCTCCACTTT. The complete variable domain, with remaining parts taken from reference TRBV28 and TRBJ1-6, reads DVKVTQSSRYLVKRTGEKVFLECVQDMDHENMFWYRQDPGLGLRLIYFSYDVKMKEKGDIPEGYSVSREKKERFSLILESASTNQTSMYLCASSLPTGNYNSPLHFGNGTRLTVT.